These 4 T cell receptor beta chains were sequenced from one sample in a study of CXCR3-negative and CXCR3-positive naive CD8 T cells. Study results and caveats: CXCR3-negative naive cells had less hydrophobic TRB CDR3s than did CXCR3-positive naive cells.

The TRB cDNA libraries were prepared by 5' RACE with UMI labels. Following a re-call of the 5' RACE reads, TCRdb has one entry per CDR3 protein and lacks DNA. This sample contains around 60,000 distinct CDR3 sequences. These receptors have no known antigen. What was sequenced was naive CXCR3+ CD8+ T cells from blood. The subset is: CD45RO-CCR7+CD27+CD95- naive CD8+ T cells expressing CXCR3 (TNR3+). These receptors were taken from a human donor in good health. Some clones in this sample may be carry-over from other donors' samples.

This chain links TRBV7-9 with TRBJ2-5; with no DNA, the TCRdb D assignment of TRBD2 cannot be verified. CDR1 is SEHNR and CDR2 is FQNEAQ in the germline V gene (reference sequence). This CDR3 contains 16 residues. The CDR3 sequence is CASSLSSGGLQETQYF.

This chain joins TRBV5-1 and TRBJ1-4. The CDR3 length is 17 residues. Germline V lookup: CDR1 SGHRS, CDR2 YFSETQ. The CDR3 sequence: CASSLLTASATNEKLFF. Variable domain in full (rest from reference TRBV5-1 and TRBJ1-4): KAGVTQTPRYLIKTRGQQVTLSCSPISGHRSVSWYQQTPGQGLQFLFEYFSETQRNKGNFPGRFSGRQFSNSRSEMNVSTLELGDSALYLCASSLLTASATNEKLFFGSGTQLSVL.

This chain links TRBV5-1 with TRBJ2-1; TCRdb picks TRBD2, but there is no DNA to check that call. CDR1 is SGHRS, CDR2 YFSETQ, per germline. CDR3 length equals 15 residues. The CDR3 loop is CASSFGRGTYNEQFF.

V is TRBV27 and J is TRBJ2-7; the D call of TRBD1 rests on TCRdb alone, since no DNA is present to check it. CDR1 is MNHEY, CDR2 SMNVEV, per germline (reference sequence). This CDR3 has 13 residues. Here the CDR3 reads CASSLQGGNEQYF.